This TCR beta chain was captured in a study of OX40 agonist ivuxolimab in advanced cancers. Only in-frame clones appear in the TCRdb table, and some are missing; sequencing was by immunoSEQ multiplex PCR. The sample holds 80,000 to 95,000 clones, 80% to 90% seen once. Sample: CD4+ or CD8+ T cells sorted from blood, taken in a trial of the OX40 agonist ivuxolimab. This clonotype was sampled from an adult with an advanced solid tumor such as melanoma, head and neck, liver or kidney cancer.

The CDR3 DNA follows: TGCGCCAGCAGTAAGGGGAGCGGGCCGGGGTCCAATGAGCAGTTCTTC. Its protein product is CASSKGSGPGSNEQFF. The chain links TRBV5-1 to TRBJ2-1, with a tentative D call TRBD2 (6 bases). Trimming took 5 bases from V and 6 from J, leaving 21 bases between them. The CDR3 runs to 16 residues. Germline V CDR1 and CDR2: SGHRS, YFSETQ.